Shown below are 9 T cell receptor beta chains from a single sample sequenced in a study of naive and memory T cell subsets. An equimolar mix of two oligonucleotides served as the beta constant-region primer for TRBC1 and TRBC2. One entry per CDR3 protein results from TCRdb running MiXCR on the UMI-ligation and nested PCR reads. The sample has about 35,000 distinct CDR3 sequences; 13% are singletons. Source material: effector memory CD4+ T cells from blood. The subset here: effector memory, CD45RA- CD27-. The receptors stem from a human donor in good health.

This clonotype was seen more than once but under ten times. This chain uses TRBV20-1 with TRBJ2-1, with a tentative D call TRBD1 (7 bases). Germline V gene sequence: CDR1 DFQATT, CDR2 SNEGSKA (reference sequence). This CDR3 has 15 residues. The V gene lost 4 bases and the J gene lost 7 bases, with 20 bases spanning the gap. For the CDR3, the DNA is TGCAGTGCTATGTTAGCGGCAAGCAGGGGGAATGAGCAGTTCTTC. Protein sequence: CSAMLAASRGNEQFF.

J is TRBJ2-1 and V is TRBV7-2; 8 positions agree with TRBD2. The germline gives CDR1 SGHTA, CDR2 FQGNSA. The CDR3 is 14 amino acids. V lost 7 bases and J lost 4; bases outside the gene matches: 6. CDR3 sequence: CASTRLALYNEQFF. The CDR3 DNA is TGTGCCAGCACCAGACTAGCGCTTTACAATGAGCAGTTCTTC.

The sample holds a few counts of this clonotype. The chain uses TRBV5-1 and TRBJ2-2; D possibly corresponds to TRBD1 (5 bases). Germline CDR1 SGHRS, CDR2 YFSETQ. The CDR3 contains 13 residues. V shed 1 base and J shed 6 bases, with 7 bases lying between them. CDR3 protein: CASSLLGPGELFF. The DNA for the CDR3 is TGCGCCAGCAGCTTGCTGGGGCCCGGGGAGCTGTTTTTT.

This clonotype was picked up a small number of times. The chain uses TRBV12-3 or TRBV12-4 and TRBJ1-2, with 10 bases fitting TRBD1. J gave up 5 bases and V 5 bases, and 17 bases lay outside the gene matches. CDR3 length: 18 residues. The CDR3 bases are TGTGCCAGCAGTCCTCTTCTACCGGGACAGGGGAATTCGTATGGCTACACCTTC. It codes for CASSPLLPGQGNSYGYTF.

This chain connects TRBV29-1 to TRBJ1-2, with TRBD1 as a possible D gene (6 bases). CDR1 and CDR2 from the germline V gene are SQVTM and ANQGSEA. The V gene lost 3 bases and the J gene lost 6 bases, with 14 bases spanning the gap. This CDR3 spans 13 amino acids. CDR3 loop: CSVDLQGLDGYTF. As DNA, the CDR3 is TGCAGCGTTGATTTACAGGGTTTGGATGGCTACACCTTC.

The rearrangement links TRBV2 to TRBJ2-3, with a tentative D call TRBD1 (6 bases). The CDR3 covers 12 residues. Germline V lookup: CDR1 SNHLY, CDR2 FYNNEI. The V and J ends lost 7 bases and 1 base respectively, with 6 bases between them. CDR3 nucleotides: TGTGCCAGCAAGGGGGGCACAGATACGCAGTATTTT. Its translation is CASKGGTDTQYF.

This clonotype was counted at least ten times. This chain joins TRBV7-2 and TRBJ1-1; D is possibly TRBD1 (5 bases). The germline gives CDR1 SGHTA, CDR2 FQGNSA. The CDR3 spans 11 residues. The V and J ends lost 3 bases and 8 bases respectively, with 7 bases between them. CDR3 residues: CASSFRGEAFF. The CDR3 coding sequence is TGTGCCAGCAGCTTCCGGGGCGAAGCTTTCTTT.

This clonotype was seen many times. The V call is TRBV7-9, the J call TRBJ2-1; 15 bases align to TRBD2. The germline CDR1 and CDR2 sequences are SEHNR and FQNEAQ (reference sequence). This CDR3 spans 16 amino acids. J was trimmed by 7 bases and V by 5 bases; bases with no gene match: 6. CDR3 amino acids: CASSTPGTSGRNEQFF. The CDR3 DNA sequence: TGTGCCAGCAGCACACCCGGGACTAGCGGGAGGAATGAGCAGTTCTTC.

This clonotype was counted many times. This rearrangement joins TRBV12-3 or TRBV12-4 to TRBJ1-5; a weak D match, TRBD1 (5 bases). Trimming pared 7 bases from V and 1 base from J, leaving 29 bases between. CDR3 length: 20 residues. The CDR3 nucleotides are TGTGCCAGCACGTCTTTATCCCTGCTGGGACGGGAAAGAAGCAATCAGCCCCAGCATTTT. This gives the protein CASTSLSLLGRERSNQPQHF.